The T cell receptor (beta chain) under discussion was sequenced for a study of T cell responses to AZD1222 COVID-19 vaccine. Study outcomes and limitations: Nearly half of spike-specific TCRs reportedly target unmutated variant regions.

Sequencing used immunoSEQ multiplex PCR; TCRdb keeps in-frame clones, though not all of them. The top ten hold 3% of the sample, which has 90,000 to 150,000 clones, roughly 86% seen once. As concerns this clone: Its cognate antigen is unknown.

Germline values: CDR1 MGHRA, CDR2 YSYEKL. This CDR3 comprises 16 residues. The V end was cut by 1 base, the J end by 2 bases, with 12 bases between. This receptor was identified in an adult who received the AZD1222 COVID-19 vaccine. The sample was peripheral blood, taken 28 days after the second AZD1222 dose. This chain links TRBV4-1 with TRBJ1-5; the D is unclear. The CDR3 protein is CASSQGLLVGNQPQHF. The CDR3, as DNA: TGCGCCAGCAGCCAAGGGTTATTAGTTGGCAATCAGCCCCAGCATTTT.